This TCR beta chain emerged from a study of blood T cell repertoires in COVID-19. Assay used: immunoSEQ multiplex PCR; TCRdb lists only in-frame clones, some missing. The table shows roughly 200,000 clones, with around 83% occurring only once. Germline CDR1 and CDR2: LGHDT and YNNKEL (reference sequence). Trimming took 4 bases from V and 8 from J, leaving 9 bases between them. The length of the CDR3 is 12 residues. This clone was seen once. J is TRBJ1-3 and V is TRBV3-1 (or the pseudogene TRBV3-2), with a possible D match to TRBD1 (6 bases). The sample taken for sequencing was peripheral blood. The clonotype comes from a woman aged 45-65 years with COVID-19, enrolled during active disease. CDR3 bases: TGTGCCAGCAGCCTAACAGGGTACACCATATATTTT. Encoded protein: CASSLTGYTIYF.